The present entry profiles one TCR beta chain with its context. V lost 2 bases and J lost 5; bases outside the gene matches: 3. CDR1 ENHRY and CDR2 SYGVKD come from the germline V gene. This CDR3 spans 15 amino acids. Previously, flow cytometry had revealed CD8+CD57+ cell expansion in the patients chosen for sequencing. This sample is drawn from a study of CD8+CD57+ T cells in acquired aplastic anemia. Genomic DNA templated the TCR beta VDJ and CDR3 profiling. TCRdb fed the reads into MiXCR, producing one record per CDR3 protein. The table includes around 200,000 distinct CDR3 sequences, roughly 50% detected once.

Sequences were obtained from sorted CD4+, CD8+, or CD8+CD57+ T cells (not recorded which) from PBMCs. This chain links TRBV10-3 with TRBJ2-5, with TRBD1 identical over 12 bases. The sequence was collected from a human donor with aplastic anemia. The CDR3 is CAISETGTGGETQYF. In DNA form, the CDR3 reads TGTGCCATCAGTGAGACCGGGACAGGGGGCGAGACCCAGTACTTC.